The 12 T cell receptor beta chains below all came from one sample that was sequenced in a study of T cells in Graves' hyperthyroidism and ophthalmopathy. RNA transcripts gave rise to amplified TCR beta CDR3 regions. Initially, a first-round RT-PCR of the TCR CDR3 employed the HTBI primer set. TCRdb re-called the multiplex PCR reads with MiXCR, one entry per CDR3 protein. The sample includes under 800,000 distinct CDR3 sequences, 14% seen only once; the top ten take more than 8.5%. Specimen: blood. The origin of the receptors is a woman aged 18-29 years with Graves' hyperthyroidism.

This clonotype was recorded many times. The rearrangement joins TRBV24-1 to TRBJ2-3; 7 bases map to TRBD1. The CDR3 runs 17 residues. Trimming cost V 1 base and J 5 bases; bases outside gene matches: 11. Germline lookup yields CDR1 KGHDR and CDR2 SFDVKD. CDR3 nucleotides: TGTGCCACCAGTGATTTTGGGACAGATCCTTTCCTAGATACGCAGTATTTT. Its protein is CATSDFGTDPFLDTQYF.

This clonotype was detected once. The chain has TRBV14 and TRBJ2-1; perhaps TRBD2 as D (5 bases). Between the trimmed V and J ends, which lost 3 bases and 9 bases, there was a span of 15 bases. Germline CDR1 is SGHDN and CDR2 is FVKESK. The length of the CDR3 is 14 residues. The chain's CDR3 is CASSQSLGNSEQFF. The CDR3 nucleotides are TGTGCCAGCAGCCAGTCACTAGGTAACAGTGAGCAGTTCTTC.

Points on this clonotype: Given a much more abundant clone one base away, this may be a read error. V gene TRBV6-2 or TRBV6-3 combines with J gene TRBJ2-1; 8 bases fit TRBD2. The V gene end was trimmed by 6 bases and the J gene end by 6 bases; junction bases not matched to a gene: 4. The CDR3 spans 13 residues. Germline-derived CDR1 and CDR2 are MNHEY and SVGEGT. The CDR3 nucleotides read TGTGCCAGCAGAACCGGGACTAGCAATGAGCAGTTCTTC. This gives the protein CASRTGTSNEQFF.

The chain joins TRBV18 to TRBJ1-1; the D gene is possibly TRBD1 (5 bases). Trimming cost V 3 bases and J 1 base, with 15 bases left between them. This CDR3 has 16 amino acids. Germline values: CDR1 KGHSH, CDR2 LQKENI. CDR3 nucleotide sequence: TGTGCCAGCTCACCCTGGGTAGGGGAAAAGAACACTGAAGCTTTCTTT. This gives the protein CASSPWVGEKNTEAFF.

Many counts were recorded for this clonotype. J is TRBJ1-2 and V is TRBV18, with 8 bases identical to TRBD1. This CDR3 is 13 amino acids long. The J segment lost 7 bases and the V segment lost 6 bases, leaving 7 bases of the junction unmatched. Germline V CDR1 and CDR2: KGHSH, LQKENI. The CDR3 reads CASSPGTGRGYTF. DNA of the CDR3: TGTGCCAGCTCGCCTGGGACAGGTCGTGGCTACACCTTC.

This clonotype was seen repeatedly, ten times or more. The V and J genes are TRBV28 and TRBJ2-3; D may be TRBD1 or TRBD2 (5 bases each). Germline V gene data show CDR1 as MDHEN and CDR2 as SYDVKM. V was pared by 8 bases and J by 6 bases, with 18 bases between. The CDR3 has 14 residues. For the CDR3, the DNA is TGTGCCAGCGACGGGGTAGGGGCCCAGGATACGCAGTATTTT. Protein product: CASDGVGAQDTQYF. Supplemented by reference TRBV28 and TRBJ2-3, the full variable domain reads DVKVTQSSRYLVKRTGEKVFLECVQDMDHENMFWYRQDPGLGLRLIYFSYDVKMKEKGDIPEGYSVSREKKERFSLILESASTNQTSMYLCASDGVGAQDTQYFGPGTRLTVL.

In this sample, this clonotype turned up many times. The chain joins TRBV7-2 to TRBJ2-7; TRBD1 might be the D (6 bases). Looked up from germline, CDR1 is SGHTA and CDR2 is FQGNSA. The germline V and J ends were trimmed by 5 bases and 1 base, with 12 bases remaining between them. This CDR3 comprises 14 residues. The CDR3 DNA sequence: TGTGCCAGCAGCCCAACAACAGGGTCCTACGAGCAGTACTTC. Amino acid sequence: CASSPTTGSYEQYF.

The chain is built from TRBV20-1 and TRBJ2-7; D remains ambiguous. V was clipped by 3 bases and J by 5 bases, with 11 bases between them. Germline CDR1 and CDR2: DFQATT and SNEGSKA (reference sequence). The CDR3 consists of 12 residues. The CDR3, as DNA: TGCAGTGCTAGCCTGGTTCGGGACGAGCAGTACTTC. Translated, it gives CSASLVRDEQYF.

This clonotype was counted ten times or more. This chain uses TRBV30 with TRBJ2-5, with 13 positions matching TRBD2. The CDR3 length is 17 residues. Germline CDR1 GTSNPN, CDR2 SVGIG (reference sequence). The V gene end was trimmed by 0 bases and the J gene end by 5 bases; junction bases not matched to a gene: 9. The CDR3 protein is CAWSVGLAGVGSETQYF. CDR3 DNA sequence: TGTGCCTGGAGTGTAGGACTAGCGGGAGTCGGGTCGGAGACCCAGTACTTC.

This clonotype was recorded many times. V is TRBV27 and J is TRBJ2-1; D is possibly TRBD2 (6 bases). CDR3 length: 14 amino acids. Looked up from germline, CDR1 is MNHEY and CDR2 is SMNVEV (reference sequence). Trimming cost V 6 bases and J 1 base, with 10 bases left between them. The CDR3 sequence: CASSSGSSYNEQFF. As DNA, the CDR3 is TGTGCCAGCAGCTCCGGGAGTTCCTACAATGAGCAGTTCTTC.

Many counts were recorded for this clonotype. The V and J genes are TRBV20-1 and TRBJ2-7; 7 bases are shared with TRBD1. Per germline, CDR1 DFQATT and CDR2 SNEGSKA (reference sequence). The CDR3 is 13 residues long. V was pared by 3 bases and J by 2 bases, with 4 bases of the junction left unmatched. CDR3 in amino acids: CSASGQDPYEQYF. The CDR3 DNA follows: TGCAGTGCTAGTGGACAGGACCCCTACGAGCAGTACTTC.

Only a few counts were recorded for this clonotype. Here the CDR3 reads CASNRWDNNEQFF. The CDR3, as DNA: TGTGCCAGCAACCGATGGGATAACAATGAGCAGTTCTTC. This sequence joins TRBV12-3 or TRBV12-4 and TRBJ2-1; no clear D. Trimming shortened V by 7 bases and J by 5 bases, and 12 bases separated the two germline ends. This CDR3 region has 13 residues.